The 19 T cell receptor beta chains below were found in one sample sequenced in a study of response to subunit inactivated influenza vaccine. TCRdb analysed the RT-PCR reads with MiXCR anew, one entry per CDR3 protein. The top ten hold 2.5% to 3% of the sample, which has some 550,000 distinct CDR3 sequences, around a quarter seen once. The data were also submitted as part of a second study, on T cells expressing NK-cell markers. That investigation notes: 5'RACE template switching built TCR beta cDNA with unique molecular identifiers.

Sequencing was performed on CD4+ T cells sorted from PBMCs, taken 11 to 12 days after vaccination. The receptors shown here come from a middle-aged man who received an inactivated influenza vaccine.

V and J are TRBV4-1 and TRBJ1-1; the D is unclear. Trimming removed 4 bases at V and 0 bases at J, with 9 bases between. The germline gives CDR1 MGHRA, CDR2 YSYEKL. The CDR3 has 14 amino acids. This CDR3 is CASSPGRVNTEAFF. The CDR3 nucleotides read TGCGCCAGCAGCCCCGGTAGGGTGAACACTGAAGCTTTCTTT.

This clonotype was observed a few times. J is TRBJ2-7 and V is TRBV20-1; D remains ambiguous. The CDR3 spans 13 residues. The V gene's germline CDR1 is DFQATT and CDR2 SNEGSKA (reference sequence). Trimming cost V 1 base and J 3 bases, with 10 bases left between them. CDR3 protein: CSARVWQDYEQYF. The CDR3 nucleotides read TGCAGTGCTAGAGTGTGGCAGGACTACGAGCAGTACTTC.

The CDR3 loop reads CSAPRGLAGVDEQFF. The CDR3 nucleotides are TGCAGTGCTCCGAGGGGACTAGCGGGAGTTGATGAGCAGTTCTTC. V is TRBV20-1 and J is TRBJ2-1; 14 bases align to TRBD2. Trimming took 5 bases from V and 8 from J; bases not matched to a gene: 8. Germline V gene sequence: CDR1 DFQATT, CDR2 SNEGSKA (reference sequence). This CDR3 has 15 residues.

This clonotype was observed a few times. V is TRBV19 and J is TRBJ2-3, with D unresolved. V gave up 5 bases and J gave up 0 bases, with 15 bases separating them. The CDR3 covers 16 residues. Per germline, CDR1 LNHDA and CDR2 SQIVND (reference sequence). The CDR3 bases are TGTGCCAGTAGTCCGGCCGTAACGAGGAGCACAGATACGCAGTATTTT. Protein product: CASSPAVTRSTDTQYF.

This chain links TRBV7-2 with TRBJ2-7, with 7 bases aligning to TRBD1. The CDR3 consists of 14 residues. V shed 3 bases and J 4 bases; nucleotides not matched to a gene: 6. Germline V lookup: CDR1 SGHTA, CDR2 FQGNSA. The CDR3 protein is CASSFADRLYEQYF. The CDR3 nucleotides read TGTGCCAGCAGCTTCGCGGACAGGTTATACGAGCAGTACTTC.

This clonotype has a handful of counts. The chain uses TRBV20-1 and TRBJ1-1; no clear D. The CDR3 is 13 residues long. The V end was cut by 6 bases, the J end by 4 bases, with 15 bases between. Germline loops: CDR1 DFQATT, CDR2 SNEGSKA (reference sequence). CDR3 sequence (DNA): TGCAGTGCAAGCCTCGGGGTTTTCACTGAAGCTTTCTTT. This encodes CSASLGVFTEAFF.

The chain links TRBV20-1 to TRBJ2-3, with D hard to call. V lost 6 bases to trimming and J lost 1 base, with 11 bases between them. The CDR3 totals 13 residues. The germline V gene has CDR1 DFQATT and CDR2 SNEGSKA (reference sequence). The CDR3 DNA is TGCAGTGCAACTAACACGGGCACAGATACGCAGTATTTT. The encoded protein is CSATNTGTDTQYF.

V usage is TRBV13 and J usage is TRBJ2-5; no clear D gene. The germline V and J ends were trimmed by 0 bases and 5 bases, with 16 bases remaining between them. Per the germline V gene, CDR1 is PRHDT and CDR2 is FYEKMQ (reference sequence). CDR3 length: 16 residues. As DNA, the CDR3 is TGTGCCAGCAGCTTAGGTTTAGGGCAGTCGGGTGAGACCCAGTACTTC. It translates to CASSLGLGQSGETQYF.

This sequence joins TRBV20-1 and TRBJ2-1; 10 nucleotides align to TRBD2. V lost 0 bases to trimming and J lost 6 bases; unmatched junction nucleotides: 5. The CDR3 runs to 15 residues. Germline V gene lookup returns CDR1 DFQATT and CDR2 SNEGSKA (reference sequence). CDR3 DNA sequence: TGCAGTGCTAGAGATTCGGGACTAGCGTCCAATGAGCAGTTCTTC. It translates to CSARDSGLASNEQFF.

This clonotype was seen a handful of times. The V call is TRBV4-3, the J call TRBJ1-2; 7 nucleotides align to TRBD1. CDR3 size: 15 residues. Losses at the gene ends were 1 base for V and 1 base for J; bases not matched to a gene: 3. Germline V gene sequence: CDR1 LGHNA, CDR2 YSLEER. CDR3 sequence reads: CASSQAGTVNYGYTF. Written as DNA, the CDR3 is TGCGCCAGCAGCCAAGCCGGGACAGTTAACTATGGCTACACCTTC.

The DNA of the CDR3 is TGTGCCAGCAGTAACCTCAGGGGGAACACTGAAGCTTTCTTT. Amino acid sequence: CASSNLRGNTEAFF. The chain recombines TRBV2 with TRBJ1-1; the D gene is possibly TRBD1 (6 bases). With 5 bases removed from V and 1 base from J, the gap between germline ends came to 11 bases. Germline V gene lookup returns CDR1 SNHLY and CDR2 FYNNEI. This CDR3 has 14 residues. Variable domain in full (rest from reference TRBV2 and TRBJ1-1): EPEVTQTPSHQVTQMGQEVILRCVPISNHLYFYWYRQILGQKVEFLVSFYNNEISEKSEIFDDQFSVERPDGSNFTLKIRSTKLEDSAMYFCASSNLRGNTEAFFGQGTRLTVV.

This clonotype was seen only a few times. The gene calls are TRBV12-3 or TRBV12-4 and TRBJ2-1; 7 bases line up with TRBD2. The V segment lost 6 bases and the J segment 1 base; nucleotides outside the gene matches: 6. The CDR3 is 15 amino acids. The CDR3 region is CASSPREGSYNEQFF. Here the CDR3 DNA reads TGTGCCAGCAGCCCCAGGGAGGGATCCTACAATGAGCAGTTCTTC.

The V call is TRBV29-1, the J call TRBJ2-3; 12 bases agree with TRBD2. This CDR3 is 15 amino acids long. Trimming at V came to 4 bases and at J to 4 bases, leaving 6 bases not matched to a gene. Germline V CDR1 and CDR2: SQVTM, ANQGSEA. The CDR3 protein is CSVVPSGRGADTQYF. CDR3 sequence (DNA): TGCAGCGTTGTTCCTAGCGGGAGGGGGGCAGATACGCAGTATTTT.

The CDR3 spells CASSYSGQNHEQYF. The CDR3 coding sequence is TGCGCCAGCAGCTACTCGGGACAAAATCACGAGCAGTACTTC. The chain employs TRBV5-1 and TRBJ2-7; a possible D gene is TRBD1 (6 bases). The ends were cut back, 3 bases at V and 5 bases at J, with 15 bases in the middle. Germline values: CDR1 SGHRS, CDR2 YFSETQ. The CDR3 runs to 14 residues.

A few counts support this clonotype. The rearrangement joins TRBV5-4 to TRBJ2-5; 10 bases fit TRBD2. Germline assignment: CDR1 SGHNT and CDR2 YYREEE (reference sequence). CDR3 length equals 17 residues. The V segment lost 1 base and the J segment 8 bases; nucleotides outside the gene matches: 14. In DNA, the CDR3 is TGTGCCAGCAGCTTGAGGCTAGCGGGGGCCCGTTTCGCTACCCAGTACTTC. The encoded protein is CASSLRLAGARFATQYF.

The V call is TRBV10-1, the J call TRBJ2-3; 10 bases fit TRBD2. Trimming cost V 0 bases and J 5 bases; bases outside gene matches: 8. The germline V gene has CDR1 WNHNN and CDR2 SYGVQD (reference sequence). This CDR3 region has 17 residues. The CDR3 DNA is TGCGCCAGCAGTGAGTCGGTAGCGGGGGGCGGTCGAGATACGCAGTATTTT. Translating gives CASSESVAGGGRDTQYF.

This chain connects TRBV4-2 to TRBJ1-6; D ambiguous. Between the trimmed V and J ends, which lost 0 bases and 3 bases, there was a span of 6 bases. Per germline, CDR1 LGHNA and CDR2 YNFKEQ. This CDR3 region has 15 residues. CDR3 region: CASSQEMDYNSPLHF. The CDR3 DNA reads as TGTGCCAGCAGCCAAGAGATGGACTATAATTCACCCCTCCACTTT.

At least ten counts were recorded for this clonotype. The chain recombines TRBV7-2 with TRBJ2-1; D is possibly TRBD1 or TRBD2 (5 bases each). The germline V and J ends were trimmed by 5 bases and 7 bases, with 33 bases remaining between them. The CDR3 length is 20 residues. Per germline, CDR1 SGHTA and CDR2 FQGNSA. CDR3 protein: CASSRGLGLLQGAALNEQFF. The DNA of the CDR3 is TGTGCCAGCAGCCGAGGGCTAGGACTCCTCCAGGGAGCGGCACTTAATGAGCAGTTCTTC.

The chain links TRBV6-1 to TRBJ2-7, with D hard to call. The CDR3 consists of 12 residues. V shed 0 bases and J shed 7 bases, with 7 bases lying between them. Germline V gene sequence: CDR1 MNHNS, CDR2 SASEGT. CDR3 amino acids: CASSEAMVEQYF. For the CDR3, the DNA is TGTGCCAGCAGTGAAGCTATGGTAGAGCAGTACTTC.